The 31 T cell receptor beta chains reported below all come from one sample, sequenced in a study of blood T cell repertoires in COVID-19. Assay used: immunoSEQ multiplex PCR; TCRdb lists only in-frame clones, some missing. The table has around 200,000 clones, approximately 83% seen once. Sequencing input: peripheral blood. These receptors were taken from a woman aged 30 to 39 with COVID-19, enrolled during active disease.

The chain recombines TRBV30 with TRBJ2-3, with D maybe TRBD2 (6 bases). Per the germline V gene, CDR1 is GTSNPN and CDR2 is SVGIG (reference sequence). The length of the CDR3 is 15 residues. V lost 0 bases, J lost 6 bases, and 16 bases lay in between. In DNA, the CDR3 is TGTGCCTGGAGTGTTGGAGGGATTTCCATCGATACGCAGTATTTT. Its protein product is CAWSVGGISIDTQYF. The full variable domain, with the rest looked up from reference TRBV30 and TRBJ2-3, is SQTIHQWPATLVQPVGSPLSLECTVEGTSNPNLYWYRQAAGRGLQLLFYSVGIGQISSEVPQNLSASRPQDRQFILSSKKLLLSDSGFYLCAWSVGGISIDTQYFGPGTRLTVL.

This clone was counted only a few times. The chain is built from TRBV4-3 and TRBJ2-6; no clear D gene. Germline V gene sequence: CDR1 LGHNA, CDR2 YSLEER. The CDR3 has 19 amino acids. The V and J ends lost 0 bases and 4 bases respectively, with 19 bases between them. The CDR3 loop is CASSQDREQPSLGANVLTF. CDR3 bases: TGCGCCAGCAGCCAAGATCGAGAACAGCCCTCTCTCGGGGCCAACGTCCTGACTTTC.

V gene TRBV5-5 combines with J gene TRBJ2-2, with D possibly being TRBD1 (6 bases). The V gene lost 5 bases and the J gene lost 4 bases, with 9 bases spanning the gap. The CDR3 sequence is 13 residues long. CDR1 and CDR2 from the germline V gene are SGHKS and YYEKEE (reference sequence). The CDR3 loop reads CASRLGGTGELFF. Written as DNA, the CDR3 is TGTGCCAGCAGGTTAGGGGGCACCGGGGAGCTGTTTTTT.

V is TRBV19 and J is TRBJ2-2; maybe TRBD1 (5 bases). Germline CDR1 is LNHDA and CDR2 is SQIVND (reference sequence). The V gene lost 3 bases and the J gene lost 0 bases, with 11 bases spanning the gap. The CDR3 extends over 16 amino acids. CDR3 coding DNA: TGTGCCAGTAGTATTAAGGGGTTCGCGAACACCGGGGAGCTGTTTTTT. It codes for CASSIKGFANTGELFF.

The chain links TRBV2 to TRBJ1-1; 12 bases fit TRBD1. This CDR3 contains 12 residues. From germline, CDR1 is SNHLY and CDR2 FYNNEI. With V trimmed by 9 bases and J by 6 bases, 2 bases remained unmatched. The CDR3 protein is CARGQGASEAFF. CDR3 bases: TGTGCCAGGGGACAGGGGGCCTCTGAAGCTTTCTTT.

The genes are TRBV4-3 and TRBJ2-1; 7 nucleotides line up with TRBD2. Germline CDR1 is LGHNA and CDR2 is YSLEER. Unmatched junction bases numbered 1, after V lost 0 bases and J lost 8 bases. The CDR3 is 13 amino acids. CDR3 sequence: CASSQEAGYEQFF. For the CDR3, the DNA is TGCGCCAGCAGCCAAGAAGCGGGGTATGAGCAGTTCTTC.

This clone was seen repeatedly, ten times or more. V and J are TRBV11-3 and TRBJ2-6; perhaps TRBD2 as D (6 bases). The V end was cut by 5 bases, the J end by 1 base, with 9 bases between. Germline V CDR1 and CDR2: SGHNT, YENEEA. The CDR3 runs to 15 residues. CDR3 coding DNA: TGTGCCAGCAGCCCTGGGGGGTCTGGGGCCAACGTCCTGACTTTC. This sequence encodes CASSPGGSGANVLTF.

In DNA, the CDR3 is TGTGCCAGCAGTTTCTCAGTAAGCTCCTACGAGCAGTACTTC. It is translated as CASSFSVSSYEQYF. This chain links TRBV27 with TRBJ2-7, with D uncertain. Trimming shortened V by 3 bases and J by 0 bases, and 9 bases separated the two germline ends. CDR1 and CDR2 from the germline V gene are MNHEY and SMNVEV (reference sequence). The CDR3 totals 14 residues.

This clone was seen a single time. The rearrangement joins TRBV4-3 to TRBJ2-3; 7 bases match TRBD1. J gave up 5 bases and V 4 bases, and 12 bases lay outside the gene matches. Germline loops: CDR1 LGHNA, CDR2 YSLEER. The CDR3 contains 16 residues. The chain's CDR3 is CASSRDPGSGGDTQYF. The DNA of the CDR3 is TGCGCCAGCAGCCGAGATCCGGGATCAGGGGGAGATACGCAGTATTTT.

The CDR3 nucleotides are TGTGCCAGTAGCCCCCAGAGGAGGGGAGAAAAACTGTTTTTT. It yields the protein CASSPQRRGEKLFF. The chain uses TRBV19 and TRBJ1-4, with D possibly being TRBD1 (5 bases). CDR1 and CDR2 from the germline V gene are LNHDA and SQIVND (reference sequence). V lost 6 bases to trimming and J lost 8 bases, with 16 bases between them. The CDR3 is 14 residues long.

The J gene is TRBJ2-7, the V gene TRBV4-3; 10 bases agree with TRBD2. Trimming at V came to 2 bases and at J to 4 bases, leaving 8 bases not matched to a gene. This CDR3 has 16 residues. Germline CDR1 reads LGHNA; CDR2 reads YSLEER. In DNA form, the CDR3 reads TGCGCCAGCAGCCAACTTAGCGGGGGGCAACCTTACGAGCAGTACTTC. It specifies CASSQLSGGQPYEQYF.

The chain uses TRBV7-3 and TRBJ2-1, with 9 bases aligning to TRBD2. V trimming: 0 bases; J trimming: 4 bases; junction bases outside the gene matches: 1. CDR1 SGHTA and CDR2 FQGTGA come from the germline V gene. CDR3 length: 15 residues. The CDR3 nucleotides read TGTGCCAGCAGCTTAACGACTAGCGGATACAATGAGCAGTTCTTC. It translates to CASSLTTSGYNEQFF.

V and J are TRBV4-3 and TRBJ1-1; D remains unclear. CDR3 size: 17 residues. The germline V gene has CDR1 LGHNA and CDR2 YSLEER. V was clipped by 1 base and J by 0 bases, with 15 bases between them. In DNA form, the CDR3 reads TGCGCCAGCAGCCAAGCCCTCGCGGAGGTGATGAACACTGAAGCTTTCTTT. Its translation is CASSQALAEVMNTEAFF.

A single count supports this clone. V usage is TRBV6-1 and J usage is TRBJ1-6, with 7 positions matching TRBD1. Germline trimming cut 3 bases from V and 8 bases from J; bases unmatched to any gene: 1. Germline V gives CDR1 MNHNS, CDR2 SASEGT. The CDR3 is 13 residues long. The CDR3 nucleotides read TGTGCCAGCAGTGAGGACAGGTATTCACCCCTCCACTTT. It is translated as CASSEDRYSPLHF.

J is TRBJ2-7 and V is TRBV29-1; 9 bases are a match to TRBD2. The V gene's germline CDR1 is SQVTM and CDR2 ANQGSEA. The CDR3 contains 13 residues. The V segment lost 4 bases and the J segment 7 bases; nucleotides outside the gene matches: 8. The CDR3 protein is CSVALAGMGEQYF. In nucleotides, the CDR3 is TGCAGCGTTGCGCTAGCGGGAATGGGGGAGCAGTACTTC.

This sequence joins TRBV5-5 and TRBJ1-4; 8 nucleotides line up with TRBD1. The CDR3 extends over 14 amino acids. The trim removed 4 bases at V and 3 bases at J, leaving 2 bases unmatched. Germline values: CDR1 SGHKS, CDR2 YYEKEE (reference sequence). The CDR3 DNA reads as TGTGCCAGCAGCCGGACAGGGCCTAATGAAAAACTGTTTTTT. Amino acid sequence: CASSRTGPNEKLFF.

The chain has TRBV6-5 and TRBJ1-3; 8 bases agree with TRBD1. The CDR3 extends over 15 amino acids. Germline CDR1 MNHEY, CDR2 SVGAGI. V lost 11 bases to trimming and J lost 2 bases; unmatched junction nucleotides: 11. CDR3 loop: CASSQGAGTGNTIYF. Here the CDR3 DNA reads TGTGCCTCCTCCCAGGGGGCAGGCACTGGAAACACCATATATTTT.

The chain links TRBV5-6 to TRBJ2-7, with 8 bases fitting TRBD1. V lost 5 bases and J lost 0; bases outside the gene matches: 4. CDR1 SGHDT and CDR2 YYEEEE come from the germline V gene. The CDR3 covers 14 residues. The CDR3 protein is CASSPGTGSYEQYF. The CDR3 DNA follows: TGTGCCAGCAGTCCCGGGACAGGCTCCTACGAGCAGTACTTC.

This clone was counted once. The V gene is TRBV3-1 (or the pseudogene TRBV3-2), the J gene TRBJ2-5; maybe TRBD2 (7 bases). This CDR3 has 14 residues. The V and J ends lost 1 base and 5 bases respectively, with 11 bases between them. Germline-derived CDR1 and CDR2 are LGHDT and YNNKEL (reference sequence). The CDR3 loop reads CASSQGRGGETQYF. The CDR3 DNA is TGTGCCAGCAGCCAAGGGAGGGGGGGTGAGACCCAGTACTTC.

The chain employs TRBV11-3 and TRBJ1-1; D may be TRBD1 (5 bases). CDR3 size: 18 residues. V lost 0 bases to trimming and J lost 10 bases, with 27 bases between them. Germline-derived CDR1 and CDR2 are SGHNT and YENEEA. The chain's CDR3 is CASSLDRQGTSRIPIAFF. The CDR3, as DNA: TGTGCCAGCAGCTTAGATAGGCAGGGAACTTCTCGAATTCCAATAGCTTTCTTT.

The V call is TRBV5-4, the J call TRBJ1-5; D is perhaps TRBD1 (5 bases). CDR1 and CDR2 from the germline V gene are SGHNT and YYREEE (reference sequence). There are 16 residues in the CDR3. Trimming took off 0 bases at V and 4 bases at J, with 14 bases between the two ends. The CDR3 DNA reads as TGTGCCAGCAGCTTGGGCGGCAGGGCGGCGAATCAGCCCCAGCATTTT. Translated: CASSLGGRAANQPQHF.

The chain has TRBV5-1 and TRBJ2-3, with 8 bases that match TRBD1. Germline V gene data show CDR1 as SGHRS and CDR2 as YFSETQ. The CDR3 loop spans 15 amino acids. Trimming removed 5 bases from V and 8 bases from J; junction bases left unmatched: 13. The CDR3 sequence: CASSVEGQARTTQYF. The CDR3 DNA reads as TGCGCCAGCAGTGTGGAGGGACAGGCCCGAACTACGCAGTATTTT.

This sequence joins TRBV7-8 and TRBJ2-3, with 11 bases that match TRBD1. Per germline, CDR1 SGHVS and CDR2 FQNEAQ. CDR3 length: 17 amino acids. V lost 5 bases, J lost 2 bases, and 9 bases stayed unmatched. DNA for the CDR3: TGTGCCAGCAGCGCCGGGACAGGGGGACTTATCACAGATACGCAGTATTTT. It encodes CASSAGTGGLITDTQYF. Full variable domain (rest looked up from reference TRBV7-8 and TRBJ2-3): GAGVSQSPRYKVAKRGQDVALRCDPISGHVSLFWYQQALGQGPEFLTYFQNEAQLDKSGLPSDRFFAERPEGSVSTLKIQRTQQEDSAVYLCASSAGTGGLITDTQYFGPGTRLTVL.

The chain employs TRBV9 and TRBJ2-1, with 8 bases matching TRBD1. The CDR3 consists of 16 residues. From germline, CDR1 is SGDLS and CDR2 YYNGEE. Trimming at V came to 4 bases and at J to 3 bases, leaving 9 bases not matched to a gene. The CDR3 DNA is TGTGCCAGCAGCTTCCGAGGGACAGGTTACTACAATGAGCAGTTCTTC. Amino acids: CASSFRGTGYYNEQFF.

As DNA, the CDR3 is TGTGCCAGCAGCCCTCGACAGAGTCGCTCTGGAAACACCATATATTTT. This encodes CASSPRQSRSGNTIYF. J is TRBJ1-3 and V is TRBV28; tentatively, D is TRBD1 (5 bases). Trimming stripped 6 bases from V and 0 bases from J, with 15 bases between. Germline V CDR1 and CDR2: MDHEN, SYDVKM. CDR3 size: 16 residues.

This clone was found a few times. V usage is TRBV27 and J usage is TRBJ2-5; 9 bases agree with TRBD1. Germline V gene data show CDR1 as MNHEY and CDR2 as SMNVEV (reference sequence). This CDR3 has 15 residues. V lost 3 bases, J lost 2 bases, and 4 bases stayed unmatched. The CDR3 nucleotides read TGTGCCAGCAGTTTGGGGACAGGGACTCAAGAGACCCAGTACTTC. It translates to CASSLGTGTQETQYF.

The chain is built from TRBV20-1 and TRBJ1-6; 8 bases fit TRBD1. J gave up 8 bases and V 3 bases, and 6 bases lay outside the gene matches. The CDR3 has 14 amino acids. Germline CDR1 and CDR2: DFQATT and SNEGSKA (reference sequence). This CDR3 is CSASPGQGYSPLHF. DNA for the CDR3: TGCAGTGCTAGTCCCGGACAGGGATATTCACCCCTCCACTTT.

The chain joins TRBV29-1 to TRBJ2-1; a possible D gene is TRBD2 (6 bases). V was shortened by 0 bases and J by 6 bases, with 15 bases between the two germline ends. Germline V gene lookup returns CDR1 SQVTM and CDR2 ANQGSEA. This CDR3 has 15 residues. Here the CDR3 DNA reads TGCAGCGTTGAAGATCCATCGGGAGCGCTCAATGAGCAGTTCTTC. This encodes CSVEDPSGALNEQFF.

The CDR3 nucleotides are TGTGCCAGCAGTCCAAGGGGCAGGGAGAACACTGAAGCTTTCTTT. This sequence encodes CASSPRGRENTEAFF. The chain joins TRBV27 to TRBJ1-1; D is perhaps TRBD1 (5 bases). V gave up 5 bases and J gave up 1 base, with 14 bases separating them. The germline CDR1 and CDR2 sequences are MNHEY and SMNVEV (reference sequence). CDR3 size: 15 residues.

The sample holds a few counts of this clone. The chain carries TRBV9 and TRBJ1-6; D perhaps matches TRBD1 (6 bases). Deletions cut 0 bases from V and 8 bases from J, with 9 bases between. The CDR3 runs to 14 residues. Germline V gene data show CDR1 as SGDLS and CDR2 as YYNGEE. The chain's CDR3 is CASSVVGGDSPLHF. The CDR3 DNA follows: TGTGCCAGCAGCGTAGTAGGGGGTGATTCACCCCTCCACTTT.

This clone was seen at least ten times. CDR3 residues: CASRPSGGLTYEQYF. Written as DNA, the CDR3 is TGTGCCAGCAGACCTTCAGGGGGACTCACCTACGAGCAGTACTTC. The rearrangement uses TRBV6-6 and TRBJ2-7; D perhaps matches TRBD1 (7 bases). Germline CDR1 is MNHNY and CDR2 is SVGAGI (reference sequence). The CDR3 is made up of 15 amino acids. V lost 6 bases and J lost 2, with 17 bases in between.